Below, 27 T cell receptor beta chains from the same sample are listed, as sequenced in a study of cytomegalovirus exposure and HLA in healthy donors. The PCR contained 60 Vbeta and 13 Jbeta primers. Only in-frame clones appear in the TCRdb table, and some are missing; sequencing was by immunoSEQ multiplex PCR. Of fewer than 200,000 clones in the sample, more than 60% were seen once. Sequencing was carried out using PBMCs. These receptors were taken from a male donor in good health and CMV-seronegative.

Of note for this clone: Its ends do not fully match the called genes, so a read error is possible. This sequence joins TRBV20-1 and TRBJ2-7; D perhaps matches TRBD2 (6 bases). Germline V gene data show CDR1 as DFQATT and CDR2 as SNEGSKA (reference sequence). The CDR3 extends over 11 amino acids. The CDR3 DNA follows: TGTTCCCTTTGGGGGGACTACGAGCAGTACTTC. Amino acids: CSLWGDYEQYF.

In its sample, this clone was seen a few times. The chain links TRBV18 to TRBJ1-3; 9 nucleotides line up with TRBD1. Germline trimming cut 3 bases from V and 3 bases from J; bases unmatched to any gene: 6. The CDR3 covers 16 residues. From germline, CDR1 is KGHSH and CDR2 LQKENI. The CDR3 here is CASSPATGGVGNTIYF. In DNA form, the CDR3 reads TGTGCCAGCTCACCTGCGACAGGGGGAGTTGGAAACACCATATATTTT.

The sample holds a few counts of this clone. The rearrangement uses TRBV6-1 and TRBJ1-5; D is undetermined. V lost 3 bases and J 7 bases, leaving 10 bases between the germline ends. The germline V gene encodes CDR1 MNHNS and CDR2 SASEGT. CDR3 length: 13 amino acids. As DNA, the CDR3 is TGTGCCAGCAGTGAGAGGCGAGAGCAGCCCCAGCATTTT. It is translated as CASSERREQPQHF.

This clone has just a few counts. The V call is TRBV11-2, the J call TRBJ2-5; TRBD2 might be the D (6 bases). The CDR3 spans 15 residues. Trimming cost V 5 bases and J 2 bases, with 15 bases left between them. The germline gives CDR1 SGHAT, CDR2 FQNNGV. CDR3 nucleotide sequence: TGTGCCAGCAGCGGACCCGGGACTTATCAAGAGACCCAGTACTTC. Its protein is CASSGPGTYQETQYF.

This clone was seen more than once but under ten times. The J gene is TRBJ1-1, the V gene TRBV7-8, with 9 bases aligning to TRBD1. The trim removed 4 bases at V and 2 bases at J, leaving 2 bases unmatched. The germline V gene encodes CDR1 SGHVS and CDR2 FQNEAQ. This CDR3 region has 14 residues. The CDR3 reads CASSSQGANTEAFF. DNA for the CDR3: TGTGCCAGCAGCTCACAGGGGGCTAACACTGAAGCTTTCTTT. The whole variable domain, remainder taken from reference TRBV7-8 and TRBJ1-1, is GAGVSQSPRYKVAKRGQDVALRCDPISGHVSLFWYQQALGQGPEFLTYFQNEAQLDKSGLPSDRFFAERPEGSVSTLKIQRTQQEDSAVYLCASSSQGANTEAFFGQGTRLTVV.

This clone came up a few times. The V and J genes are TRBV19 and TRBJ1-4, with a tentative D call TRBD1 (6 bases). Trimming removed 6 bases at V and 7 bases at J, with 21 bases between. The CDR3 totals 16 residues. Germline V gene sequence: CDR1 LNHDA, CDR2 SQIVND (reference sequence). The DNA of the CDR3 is TGTGCCAGTAGCGAGATGACATGGAGGGGGGGTGAAAAACTGTTTTTT. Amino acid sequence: CASSEMTWRGGEKLFF.

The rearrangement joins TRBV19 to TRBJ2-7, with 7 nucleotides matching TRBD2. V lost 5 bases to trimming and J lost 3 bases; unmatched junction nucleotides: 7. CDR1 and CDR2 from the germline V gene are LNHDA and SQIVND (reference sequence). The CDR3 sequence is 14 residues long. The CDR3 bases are TGTGCCAGTAGTTTAACGGGGGGAATCTACGAGCAGTACTTC. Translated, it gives CASSLTGGIYEQYF.

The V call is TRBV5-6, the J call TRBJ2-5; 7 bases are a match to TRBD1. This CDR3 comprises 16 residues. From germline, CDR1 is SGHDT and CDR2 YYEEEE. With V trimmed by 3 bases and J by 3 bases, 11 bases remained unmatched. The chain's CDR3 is CASSWGARGTKETQYF. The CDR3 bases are TGTGCCAGCAGCTGGGGAGCCAGGGGGACGAAAGAGACCCAGTACTTC.

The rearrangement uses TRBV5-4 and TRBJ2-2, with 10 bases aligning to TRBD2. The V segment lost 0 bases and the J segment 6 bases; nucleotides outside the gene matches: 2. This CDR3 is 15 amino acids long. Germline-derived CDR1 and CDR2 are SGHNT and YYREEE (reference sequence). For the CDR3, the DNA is TGTGCCAGCAGCTTGGAACTAGCGGGGCCCGGGGAGCTGTTTTTT. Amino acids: CASSLELAGPGELFF.

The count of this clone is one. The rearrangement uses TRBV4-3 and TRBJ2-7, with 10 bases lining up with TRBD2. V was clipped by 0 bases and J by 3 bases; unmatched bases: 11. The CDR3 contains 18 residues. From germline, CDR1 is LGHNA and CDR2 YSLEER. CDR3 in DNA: TGCGCCAGCAGCCAAGAGGATCATAGGGCTAGCGGGAGCTACGAGCAGTACTTC. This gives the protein CASSQEDHRASGSYEQYF.

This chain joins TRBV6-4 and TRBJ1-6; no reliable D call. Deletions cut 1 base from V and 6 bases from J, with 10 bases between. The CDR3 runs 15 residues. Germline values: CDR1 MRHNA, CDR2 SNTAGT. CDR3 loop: CASSDYPLSNSPLHF. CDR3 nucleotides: TGTGCCAGCAGTGACTATCCTTTGAGTAATTCACCCCTCCACTTT.

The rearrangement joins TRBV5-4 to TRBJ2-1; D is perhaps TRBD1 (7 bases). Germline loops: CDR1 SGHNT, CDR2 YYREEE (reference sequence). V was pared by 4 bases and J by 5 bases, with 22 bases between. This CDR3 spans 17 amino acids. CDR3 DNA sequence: TGTGCCAGCAGCGGAGGGACAGTATCAGCCCTTAACAATGAGCAGTTCTTC. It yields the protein CASSGGTVSALNNEQFF.

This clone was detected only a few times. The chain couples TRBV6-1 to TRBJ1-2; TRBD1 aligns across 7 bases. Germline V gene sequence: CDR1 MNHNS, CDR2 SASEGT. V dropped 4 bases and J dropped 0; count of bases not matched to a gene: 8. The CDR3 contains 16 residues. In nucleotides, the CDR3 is TGTGCCAGCAGTGGGCAGGGGGTTATAGCTAACTATGGCTACACCTTC. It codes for CASSGQGVIANYGYTF.

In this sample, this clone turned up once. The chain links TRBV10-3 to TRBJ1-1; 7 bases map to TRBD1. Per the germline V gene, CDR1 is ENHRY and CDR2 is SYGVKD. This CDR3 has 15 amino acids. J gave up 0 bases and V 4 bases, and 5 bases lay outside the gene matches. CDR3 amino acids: CAISARTGMNTEAFF. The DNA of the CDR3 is TGTGCCATCAGTGCCCGGACAGGAATGAACACTGAAGCTTTCTTT.

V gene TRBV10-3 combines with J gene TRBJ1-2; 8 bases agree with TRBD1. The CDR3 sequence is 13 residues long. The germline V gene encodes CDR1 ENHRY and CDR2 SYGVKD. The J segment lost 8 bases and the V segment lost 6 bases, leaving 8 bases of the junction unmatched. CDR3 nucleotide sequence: TGTGCCATCAGCCGCGACAGGGGCGAGGGCTACACCTTC. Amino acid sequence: CAISRDRGEGYTF.

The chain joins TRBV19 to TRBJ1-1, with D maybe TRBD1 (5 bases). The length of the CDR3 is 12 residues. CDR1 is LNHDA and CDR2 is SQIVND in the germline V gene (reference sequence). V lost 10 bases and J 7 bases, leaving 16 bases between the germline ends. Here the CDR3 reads CATAIPGGEAFF. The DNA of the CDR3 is TGTGCCACCGCCATCCCCGGGGGTGAAGCTTTCTTT.

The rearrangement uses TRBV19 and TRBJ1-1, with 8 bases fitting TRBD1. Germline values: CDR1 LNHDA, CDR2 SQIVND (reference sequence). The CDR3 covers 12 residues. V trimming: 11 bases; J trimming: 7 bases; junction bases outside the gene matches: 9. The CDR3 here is CAGGTGRGEAFF. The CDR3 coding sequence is TGTGCCGGCGGGACAGGTCGAGGTGAAGCTTTCTTT. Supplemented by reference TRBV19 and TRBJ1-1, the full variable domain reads DGGITQSPKYLFRKEGQNVTLSCEQNLNHDAMYWYRQDPGQGLRLIYYSQIVNDFQKGDIAEGYSVSREKKESFPLTVTSAQKNPTAFYLCAGGTGRGEAFFGQGTRLTVV.

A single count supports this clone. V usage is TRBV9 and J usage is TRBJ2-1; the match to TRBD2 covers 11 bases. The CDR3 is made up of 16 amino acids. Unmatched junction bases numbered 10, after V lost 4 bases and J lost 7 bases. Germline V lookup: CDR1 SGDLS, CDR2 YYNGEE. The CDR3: CASSPMSASGGNEQFF. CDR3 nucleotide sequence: TGTGCCAGCAGCCCTATGAGCGCTAGCGGGGGGAATGAGCAGTTCTTC. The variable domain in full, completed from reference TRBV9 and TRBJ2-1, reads DSGVTQTPKHLITATGQRVTLRCSPRSGDLSVYWYQQSLDQGLQFLIQYYNGEERAKGNILERFSAQQFPDLHSELNLSSLELGDSALYFCASSPMSASGGNEQFFGPGTRLTVL.

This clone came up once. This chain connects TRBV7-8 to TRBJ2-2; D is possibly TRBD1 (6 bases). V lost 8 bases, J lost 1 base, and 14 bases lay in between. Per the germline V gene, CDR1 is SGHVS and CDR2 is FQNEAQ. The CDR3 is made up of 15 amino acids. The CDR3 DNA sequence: TGTGCCAGCTCCCAAGGGGGAGTGAACACCGGGGAGCTGTTTTTT. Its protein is CASSQGGVNTGELFF.

The CDR3 region has the DNA TGCGCCAGCAGCAGCGGGACTAGCGGGGGGCAGAATGAGCAGTTCTTC. Amino acid sequence: CASSSGTSGGQNEQFF. The genes are TRBV5-1 and TRBJ2-1; 15 positions match TRBD2. V shed 4 bases and J 7 bases; nucleotides not matched to a gene: 6. This CDR3 has 16 residues. Germline loops: CDR1 SGHRS, CDR2 YFSETQ.

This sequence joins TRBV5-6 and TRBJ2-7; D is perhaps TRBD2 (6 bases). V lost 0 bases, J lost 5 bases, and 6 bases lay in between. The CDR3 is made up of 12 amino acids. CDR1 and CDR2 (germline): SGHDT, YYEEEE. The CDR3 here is CASSLGGDEQYF. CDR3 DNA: TGTGCCAGCAGCTTGGGCGGGGACGAGCAGTACTTC.

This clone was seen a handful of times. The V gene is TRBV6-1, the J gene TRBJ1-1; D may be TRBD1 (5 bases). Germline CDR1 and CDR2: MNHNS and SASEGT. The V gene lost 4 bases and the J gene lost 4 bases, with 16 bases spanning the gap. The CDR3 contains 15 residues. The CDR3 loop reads CASSVAGSRGTEAFF. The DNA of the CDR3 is TGTGCCAGCAGTGTGGCAGGGTCGAGAGGCACTGAAGCTTTCTTT.

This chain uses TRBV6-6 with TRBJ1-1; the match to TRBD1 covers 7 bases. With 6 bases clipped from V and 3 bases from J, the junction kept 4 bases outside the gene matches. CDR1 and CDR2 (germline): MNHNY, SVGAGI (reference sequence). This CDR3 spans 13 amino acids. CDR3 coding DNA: TGTGCCAGCAGCCCCCAGGGGGACACTGAAGCTTTCTTT. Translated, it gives CASSPQGDTEAFF.

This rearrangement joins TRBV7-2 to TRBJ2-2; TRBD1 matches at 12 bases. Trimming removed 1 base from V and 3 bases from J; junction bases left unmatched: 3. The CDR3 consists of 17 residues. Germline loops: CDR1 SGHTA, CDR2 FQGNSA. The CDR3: CASSLGDRGLDTGELFF. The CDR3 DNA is TGTGCCAGCAGCTTAGGGGACAGGGGGCTGGACACCGGGGAGCTGTTTTTT.

CDR3 loop: CASSYEGFGKNIQYF. The CDR3 DNA reads as TGTGCCAGCAGCTATGAGGGTTTTGGCAAAAACATTCAGTACTTC. V is TRBV7-9 and J is TRBJ2-4; TRBD2 might be the D (5 bases). This CDR3 is built from 15 residues. Germline CDR1 reads SEHNR; CDR2 reads FQNEAQ (reference sequence). Deletions cut 4 bases from V and 3 bases from J, with 13 bases between.

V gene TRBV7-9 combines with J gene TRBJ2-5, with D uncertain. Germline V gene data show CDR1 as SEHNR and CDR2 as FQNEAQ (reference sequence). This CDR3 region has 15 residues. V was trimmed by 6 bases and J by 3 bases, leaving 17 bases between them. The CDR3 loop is CASRGTDGVEETQYF. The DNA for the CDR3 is TGTGCCAGCAGGGGTACTGACGGAGTTGAAGAGACCCAGTACTTC.

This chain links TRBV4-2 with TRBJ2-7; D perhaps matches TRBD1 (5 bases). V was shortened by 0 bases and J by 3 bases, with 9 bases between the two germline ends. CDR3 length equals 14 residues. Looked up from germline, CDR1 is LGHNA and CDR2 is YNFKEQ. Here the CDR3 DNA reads TGTGCCAGCAGCCAAGAAAGGGGTGGCTACGAGCAGTACTTC. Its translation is CASSQERGGYEQYF.